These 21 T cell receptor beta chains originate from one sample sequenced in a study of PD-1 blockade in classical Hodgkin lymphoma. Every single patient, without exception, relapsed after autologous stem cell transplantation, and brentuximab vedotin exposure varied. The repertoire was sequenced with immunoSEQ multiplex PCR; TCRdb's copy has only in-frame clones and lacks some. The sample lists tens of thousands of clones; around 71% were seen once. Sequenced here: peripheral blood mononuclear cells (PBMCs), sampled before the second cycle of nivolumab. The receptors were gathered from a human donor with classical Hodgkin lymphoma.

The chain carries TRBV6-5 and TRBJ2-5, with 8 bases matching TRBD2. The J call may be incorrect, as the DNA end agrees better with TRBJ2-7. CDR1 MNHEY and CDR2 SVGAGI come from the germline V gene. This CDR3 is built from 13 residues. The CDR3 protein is CASKRGGPYEQYF. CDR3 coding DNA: TGTGCCAGCAAACGGGGGGGGCCCTACGAGCAGTACTTC.

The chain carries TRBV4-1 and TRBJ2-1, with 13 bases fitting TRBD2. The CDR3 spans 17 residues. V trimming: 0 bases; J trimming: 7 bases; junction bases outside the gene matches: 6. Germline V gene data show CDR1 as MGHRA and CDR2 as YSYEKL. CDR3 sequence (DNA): TGCGCCAGCAGCCAAGATCGGACTAGCGGGAGTCAAAATGAGCAGTTCTTC. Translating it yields CASSQDRTSGSQNEQFF.

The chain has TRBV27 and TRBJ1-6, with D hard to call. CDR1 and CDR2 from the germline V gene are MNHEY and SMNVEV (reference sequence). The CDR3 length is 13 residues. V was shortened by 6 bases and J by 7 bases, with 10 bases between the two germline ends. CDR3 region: CASSPGWNSPLHF. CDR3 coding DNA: TGTGCCAGCAGCCCAGGTTGGAATTCACCCCTCCACTTT.

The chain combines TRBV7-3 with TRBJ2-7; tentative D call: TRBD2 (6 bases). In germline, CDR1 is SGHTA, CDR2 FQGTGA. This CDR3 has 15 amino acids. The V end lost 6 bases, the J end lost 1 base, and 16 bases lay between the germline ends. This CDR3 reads CASSPTPGGSYEQYF. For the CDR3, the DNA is TGTGCCAGCAGTCCCACTCCTGGGGGGTCCTACGAGCAGTACTTC.

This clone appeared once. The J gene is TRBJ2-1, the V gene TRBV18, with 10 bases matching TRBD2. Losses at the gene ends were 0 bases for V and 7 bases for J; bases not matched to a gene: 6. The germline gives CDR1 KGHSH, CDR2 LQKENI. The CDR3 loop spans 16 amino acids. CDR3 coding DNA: TGTGCCAGCTCACCACCCAGCGGGGGGGCCCGGAATGAGCAGTTCTTC. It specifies CASSPPSGGARNEQFF.

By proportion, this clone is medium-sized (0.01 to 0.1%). The CDR3 nucleotides read TGTGCCAGCAGTGACGGGACCGGGTACGACACTGAAGCTTTCTTT. Its translation is CASSDGTGYDTEAFF. The chain links TRBV6-4 to TRBJ1-1, with D maybe TRBD1 (5 bases). V lost 2 bases and J lost 3, with 13 bases in between. The CDR3 sequence is 15 residues long. Germline V gene sequence: CDR1 MRHNA, CDR2 SNTAGT.

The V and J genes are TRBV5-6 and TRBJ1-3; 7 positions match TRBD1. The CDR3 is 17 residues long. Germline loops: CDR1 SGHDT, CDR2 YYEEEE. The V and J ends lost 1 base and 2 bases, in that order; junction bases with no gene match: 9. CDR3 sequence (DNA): TGTGCCAGCAGCTTGTACCCTAACAGGGGTCCTGGAAACACCATATATTTT. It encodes CASSLYPNRGPGNTIYF.

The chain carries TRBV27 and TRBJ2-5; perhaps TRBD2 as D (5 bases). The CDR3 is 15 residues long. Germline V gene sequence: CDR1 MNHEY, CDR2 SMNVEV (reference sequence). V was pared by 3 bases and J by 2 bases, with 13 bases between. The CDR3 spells CASSLRADGQETQYF. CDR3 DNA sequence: TGTGCCAGCAGTTTGAGGGCAGATGGGCAAGAGACCCAGTACTTC.

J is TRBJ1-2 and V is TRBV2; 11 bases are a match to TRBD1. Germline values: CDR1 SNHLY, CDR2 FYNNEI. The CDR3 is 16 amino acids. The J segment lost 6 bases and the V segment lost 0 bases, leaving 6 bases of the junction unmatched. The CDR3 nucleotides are TGTGCCAGCAGTGAAGCGGGGGACAGGGGGTGGCATGGCTACACCTTC. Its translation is CASSEAGDRGWHGYTF. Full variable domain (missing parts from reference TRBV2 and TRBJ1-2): EPEVTQTPSHQVTQMGQEVILRCVPISNHLYFYWYRQILGQKVEFLVSFYNNEISEKSEIFDDQFSVERPDGSNFTLKIRSTKLEDSAMYFCASSEAGDRGWHGYTFGSGTRLTVV.

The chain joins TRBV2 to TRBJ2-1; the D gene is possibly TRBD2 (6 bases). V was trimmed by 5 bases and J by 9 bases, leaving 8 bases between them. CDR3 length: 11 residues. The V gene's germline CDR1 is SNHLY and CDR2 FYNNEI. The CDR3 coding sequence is TGTGCCAGCAGTCCCGGGGGTGAGCAGTTCTTC. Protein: CASSPGGEQFF.

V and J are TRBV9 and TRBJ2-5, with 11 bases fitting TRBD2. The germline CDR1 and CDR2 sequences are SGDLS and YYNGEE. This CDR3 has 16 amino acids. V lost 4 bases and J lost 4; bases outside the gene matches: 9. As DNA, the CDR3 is TGTGCCAGCAGCTCATATACTAGCGGGGGACGAGAGACCCAGTACTTC. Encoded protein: CASSSYTSGGRETQYF.

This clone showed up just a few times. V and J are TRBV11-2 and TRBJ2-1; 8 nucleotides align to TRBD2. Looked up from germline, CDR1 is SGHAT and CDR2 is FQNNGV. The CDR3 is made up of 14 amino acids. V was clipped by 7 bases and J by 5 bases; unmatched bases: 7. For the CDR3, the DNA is TGTGCCAGCACCTTTTACGGGGGGGACAATGAGCAGTTCTTC. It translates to CASTFYGGDNEQFF.

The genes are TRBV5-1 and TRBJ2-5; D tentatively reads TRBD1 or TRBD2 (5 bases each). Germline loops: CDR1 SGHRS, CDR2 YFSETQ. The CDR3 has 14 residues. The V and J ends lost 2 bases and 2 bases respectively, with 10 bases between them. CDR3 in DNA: TGCGCCAGCAGCTTAACTGGGGGTCAAGAGACCCAGTACTTC. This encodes CASSLTGGQETQYF.

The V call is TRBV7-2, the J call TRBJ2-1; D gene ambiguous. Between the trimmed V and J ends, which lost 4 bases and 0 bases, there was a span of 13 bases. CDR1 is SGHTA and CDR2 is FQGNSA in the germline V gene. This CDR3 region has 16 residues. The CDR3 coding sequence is TGTGCCAGCAGCTCGTTACAGATTAGCTCCTACAATGAGCAGTTCTTC. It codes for CASSSLQISSYNEQFF.

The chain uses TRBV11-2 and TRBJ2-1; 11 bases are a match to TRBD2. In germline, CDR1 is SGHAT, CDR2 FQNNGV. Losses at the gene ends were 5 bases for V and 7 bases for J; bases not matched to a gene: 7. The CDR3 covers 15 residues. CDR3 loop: CASSHGLAGGNEQFF. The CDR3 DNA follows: TGTGCCAGCAGCCACGGTTTAGCGGGGGGGAATGAGCAGTTCTTC.

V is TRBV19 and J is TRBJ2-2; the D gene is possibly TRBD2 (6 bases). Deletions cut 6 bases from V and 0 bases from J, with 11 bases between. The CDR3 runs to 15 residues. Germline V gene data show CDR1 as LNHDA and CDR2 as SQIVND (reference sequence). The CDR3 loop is CASSSGTANTGELFF. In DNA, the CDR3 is TGTGCCAGTAGCTCCGGGACTGCGAACACCGGGGAGCTGTTTTTT.

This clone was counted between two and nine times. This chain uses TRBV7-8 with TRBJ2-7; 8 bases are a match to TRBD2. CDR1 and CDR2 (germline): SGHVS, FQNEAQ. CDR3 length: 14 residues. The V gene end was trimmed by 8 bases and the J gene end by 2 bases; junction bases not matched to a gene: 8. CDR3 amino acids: CASGPAGGAYEQYF. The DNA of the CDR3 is TGTGCCAGCGGACCCGCGGGGGGAGCCTACGAGCAGTACTTC.

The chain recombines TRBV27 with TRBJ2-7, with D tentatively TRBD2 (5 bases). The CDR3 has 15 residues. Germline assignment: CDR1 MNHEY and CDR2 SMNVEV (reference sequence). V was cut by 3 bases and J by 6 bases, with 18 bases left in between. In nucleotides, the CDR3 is TGTGCCAGCAGTTTCGGTCGGGGTCCGAGCTCCGAGCAGTACTTC. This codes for CASSFGRGPSSEQYF.

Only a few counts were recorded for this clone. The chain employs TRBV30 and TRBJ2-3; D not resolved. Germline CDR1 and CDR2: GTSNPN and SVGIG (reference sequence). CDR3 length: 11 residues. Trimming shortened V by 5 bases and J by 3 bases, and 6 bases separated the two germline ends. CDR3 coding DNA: TGTGCCTGGCAGGTAACAGATACGCAGTATTTT. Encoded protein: CAWQVTDTQYF.

CDR3 sequence reads: CASSIVQGSGQPQHF. DNA for the CDR3: TGTGCCAGTAGTATCGTACAGGGGTCAGGACAGCCCCAGCATTTT. The chain carries TRBV19 and TRBJ1-5; 7 bases agree with TRBD1. This CDR3 spans 15 amino acids. The V segment lost 3 bases and the J segment 7 bases; nucleotides outside the gene matches: 9. The germline V gene encodes CDR1 LNHDA and CDR2 SQIVND (reference sequence).

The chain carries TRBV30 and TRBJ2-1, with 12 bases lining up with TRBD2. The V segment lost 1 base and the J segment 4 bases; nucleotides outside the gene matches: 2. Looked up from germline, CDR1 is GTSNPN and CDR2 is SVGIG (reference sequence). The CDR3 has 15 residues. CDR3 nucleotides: TGTGCCTGGAGTGGAGGACTAGCGGGATACAATGAGCAGTTCTTC. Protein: CAWSGGLAGYNEQFF. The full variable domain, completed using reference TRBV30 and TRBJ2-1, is SQTIHQWPATLVQPVGSPLSLECTVEGTSNPNLYWYRQAAGRGLQLLFYSVGIGQISSEVPQNLSASRPQDRQFILSSKKLLLSDSGFYLCAWSGGLAGYNEQFFGPGTRLTVL.